Sequencing of this T cell receptor beta chain was carried out in a study of blood T cell repertoires in COVID-19. CDR1 is MDHEN and CDR2 is SYDVKM in the germline V gene. The germline V and J ends were trimmed by 3 bases and 7 bases, with 9 bases remaining between them. CDR3 length equals 12 residues. Methods used by the authors: For nucleated cells, counts were estimated from reference gene primer amplification. Only in-frame clones appear in the TCRdb table, and some are missing; sequencing was by immunoSEQ multiplex PCR. For V, J and clone size, that table is used; D and trimming come from the DNA. This sample has almost 350,000 clones, with more than 70% found just once.

The TCR originated in a woman under 40 who had been exposed to COVID-19. Material: PBMCs or T cells enriched from blood (not recorded which). The rearrangement uses TRBV28 and TRBJ1-2; the D gene is possibly TRBD1 (6 bases). CDR3 coding DNA: TGTGCCAGCAGTTTCGCGGGGGCTGGCTACACCTTC. The encoded protein is CASSFAGAGYTF.